The present TCR beta chain was sequenced within a study of T cells after yellow fever vaccination. Study at large: Researchers used SMART-Seq v4 Ultra Low Input to prepare fractions that had low cell numbers. Study-level results: A weaker secondary response peaked on day 5, the primary on day 15.

One entry per CDR3 protein, called by TCRdb with MiXCR from the 5' RACE reads. Among 120,000 or so distinct CDR3 sequences, about 8.2% were seen once, and the ten largest hold 40%. For this clonotype: What it binds is unknown.

The germline V gene encodes CDR1 SEHNR and CDR2 FQNEAQ (reference sequence). Trimming pared 4 bases from V and 6 bases from J, leaving 20 bases between. The CDR3 sequence is 16 residues long. The origin of this receptor is a man between 18 and 35 years old who received the YFV17D yellow fever vaccine. Sequences were derived from CD8+ T cells sorted from PBMCs, sampled on the day of the yellow fever booster vaccination. This sequence joins TRBV7-9 and TRBJ2-3, with D possibly being TRBD2 (7 bases). The CDR3 protein is CASSSLGGAGSDTQYF. The CDR3 DNA follows: TGTGCCAGCAGCTCCCTTGGGGGGGCCGGATCGGATACGCAGTATTTT. Drawing the rest from reference TRBV7-9 and TRBJ2-3, the complete variable domain is DTGVSQNPRHKITKRGQNVTFRCDPISEHNRLYWYRQTLGQGPEFLTYFQNEAQLEKSRLLSDRFSAERPKGSFSTLEIQRTEQGDSAMYLCASSSLGGAGSDTQYFGPGTRLTVL.